This T cell receptor beta chain was obtained from a study of response to subunit inactivated influenza vaccine (dated by TCRdb to about 2018). Study-level background: Deep quantitative profiling of the T cell receptor repertoire was used in the study to follow responses to a trivalent subunit inactivated influenza vaccine.

There are many counts of this clonotype. It has no known antigen specificity. Per-base qualities were not stored, and no clone one base away is much larger. The library was generated by RT-PCR. TCRdb records Illumina HiSeq 2500 as the sequencer. TCRdb reworked the public reads: Q25 trimming with fastp, MiXCR clone assembly, productive beta chains retained. Every entry covers one CDR3 protein and lists the most common genes and DNA from its rows. The sample table shows approximately 530,000 distinct CDR3 sequences, and around 7.9% are seen once. Roughly 13% of the sample is taken by the ten largest. Summary of the overall study and its limitations: It was suggested by the authors that each seasonal influenza vaccination may recruit only a limited number of new T cells.

V lost 5 bases and J lost 0 bases, and the count of bases not matched to a germline gene is 7. The cysteine opens and the phenylalanine closes a CDR3 of 16 amino acids. The DNA shown is the 48-base CDR3, in frame from base 1. Via the germline V gene, CDR1 is SGHTA and CDR2 FQGNSA. The chain couples TRBV7-2 to TRBJ2-7, and TRBD2 matches 10 of the central bases. The TCR comes from a man aged 50-75 years who received an inactivated influenza vaccine. Donor details come from another sample of the same person, matched by shared clones. The sample consisted of PBMCs from blood, taken about 24 months after vaccination. The DNA sequence reads TGTGCCAGCAGCCGGGGGGGGACTAGCGCCTCCTACGAGCAGTACTTC. The translation is CASSRGGTSASYEQYF.